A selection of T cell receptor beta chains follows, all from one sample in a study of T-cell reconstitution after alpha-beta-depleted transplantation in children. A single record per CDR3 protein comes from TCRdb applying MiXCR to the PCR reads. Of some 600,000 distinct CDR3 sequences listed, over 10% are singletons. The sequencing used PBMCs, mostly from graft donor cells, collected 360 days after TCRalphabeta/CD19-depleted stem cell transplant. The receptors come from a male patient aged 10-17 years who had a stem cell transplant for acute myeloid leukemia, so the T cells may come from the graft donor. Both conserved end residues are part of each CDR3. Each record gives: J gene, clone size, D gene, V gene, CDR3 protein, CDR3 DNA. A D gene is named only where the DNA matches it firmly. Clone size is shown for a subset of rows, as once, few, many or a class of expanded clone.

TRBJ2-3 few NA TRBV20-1 CSASLGDSSTDTQYF TGCAGTGCTAGTTTAGGAGATTCTAGCACAGATACGCAGTATTTT
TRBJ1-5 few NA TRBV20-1 CSAGPRASRGQPQHF TGCAGTGCCGGGCCCCGGGCATCCCGGGGGCAGCCCCAGCATTTT
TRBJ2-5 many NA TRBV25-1 CASIGEQETQYF TGTGCCAGCATCGGGGAACAAGAGACCCAGTACTTC
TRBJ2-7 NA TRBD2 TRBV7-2 CASSRDGLAGDAYEQYF TGTGCCAGCAGCCGCGACGGACTAGCGGGAGATGCCTACGAGCAGTACTTC
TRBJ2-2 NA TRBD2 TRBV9 CASSVVFSGLNTGELFF TGTGCCAGCAGCGTAGTTTTTAGCGGGCTAAACACCGGGGAGCTGTTTTTT
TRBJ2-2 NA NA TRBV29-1 CSATSTGELFF TGCAGCGCCACTAGTACCGGGGAGCTGTTTTTT
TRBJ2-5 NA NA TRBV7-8 CASSLAGVGWETQYF TGTGCCAGCAGCTTAGCAGGGGTCGGATGGGAGACCCAGTACTTC
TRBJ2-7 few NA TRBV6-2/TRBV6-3 CALGAGKVSSYEQYF TGTGCCCTCGGGGCAGGGAAGGTCAGCTCCTACGAGCAGTACTTC
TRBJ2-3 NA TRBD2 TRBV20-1 CSPVKTSEHITSTDTQYF TGCAGTCCGGTCAAGACTAGCGAACACATCACTAGCACAGATACGCAGTATTTT
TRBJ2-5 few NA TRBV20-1 CSARDRWGRRRLETQYF TGCAGTGCTAGAGATCGTTGGGGACGCCGACGGTTGGAGACCCAGTACTTC
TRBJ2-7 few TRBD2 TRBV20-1 CSARDHILASGAYEQYF TGCAGTGCTAGAGATCACATTTTGGCTAGCGGGGCCTACGAGCAGTACTTC
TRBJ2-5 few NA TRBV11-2 CASSQRAFQETQYF TGTGCCAGCAGTCAAAGGGCGTTTCAAGAGACCCAGTACTTC
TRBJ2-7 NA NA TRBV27 CASSLSIGTLGLPYEQYF TGTGCCAGCAGTTTATCGATCGGGACACTAGGGCTACCCTACGAGCAGTACTTC
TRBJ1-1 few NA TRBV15 CATTQGPRMTAFF TGTGCCACCACCCAGGGGCCCCGCATGACGGCTTTCTTT
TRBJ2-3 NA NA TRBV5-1 CASSLSRGSTDTQYF TGCGCCAGCAGCCTCTCCAGGGGCAGCACAGATACGCAGTATTTT
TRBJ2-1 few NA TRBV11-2 CASSLLDLEVSYNEQFF TGTGCCAGCAGCTTATTGGATCTAGAAGTTTCCTACAATGAGCAGTTCTTC
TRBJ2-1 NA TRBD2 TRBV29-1 CSVERTSGPYNEQFF TGCAGCGTTGAAAGGACTAGCGGACCGTACAATGAGCAGTTCTTC
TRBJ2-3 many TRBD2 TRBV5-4 CASSAGLAGARDTQYF TGTGCCAGCAGCGCGGGACTAGCGGGGGCACGGGATACGCAGTATTTT
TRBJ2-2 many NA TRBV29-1 CSVVSDGELFF TGCAGCGTTGTGTCTGACGGGGAGCTGTTTTTT
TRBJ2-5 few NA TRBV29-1 CSVGASGGQGETQYF TGCAGCGTTGGAGCTAGCGGGGGACAGGGGGAGACCCAGTACTTC
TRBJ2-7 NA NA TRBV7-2 CASSPYNRGQYF TGTGCCAGCAGTCCCTACAATCGTGGGCAGTACTTC
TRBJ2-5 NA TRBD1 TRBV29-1 CSVEDEDRQETQYF TGCAGCGTTGAAGACGAGGACAGGCAAGAGACCCAGTACTTC
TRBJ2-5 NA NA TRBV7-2 CASSWVGETQYF TGTGCCAGCAGCTGGGTTGGGGAGACCCAGTACTTC
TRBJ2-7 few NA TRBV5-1 CASSLEQGIYEQYF TGCGCCAGCAGCTTGGAACAGGGAATATACGAGCAGTACTTC
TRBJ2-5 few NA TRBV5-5 CASILEGVGVETQYF TGTGCCAGCATCCTGGAGGGGGTGGGAGTTGAGACCCAGTACTTC
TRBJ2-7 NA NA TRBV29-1 CSVQRTSPYEQYF TGCAGCGTTCAGCGGACAAGTCCCTACGAGCAGTACTTC
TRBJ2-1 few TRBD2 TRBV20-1 CSARDSLGLAGGTYNEQFF TGCAGTGCTAGAGATAGTCTGGGACTAGCGGGAGGTACCTACAATGAGCAGTTCTTC
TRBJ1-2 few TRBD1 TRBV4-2 CASSLLTGNYGYTF TGTGCCAGCAGCCTCCTGACAGGGAACTATGGCTACACCTTC
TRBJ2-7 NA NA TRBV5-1 CASSLWQHARSSYEQYF TGCGCCAGCAGCTTGTGGCAACACGCCCGATCCTCCTACGAGCAGTACTTC
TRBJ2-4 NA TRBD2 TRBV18 CASSPYSGRGAKNIQYF TGTGCCAGCTCCCCCTACAGCGGGAGGGGGGCCAAAAACATTCAGTACTTC
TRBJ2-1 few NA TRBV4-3 CASSLDPATYNEQFF TGCGCCAGCAGCCTGGACCCGGCAACCTACAATGAGCAGTTCTTC
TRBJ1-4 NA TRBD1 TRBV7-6 CASSLTGTGVEKLFF TGTGCCAGCAGCTTAACCGGGACAGGGGTCGAAAAACTGTTTTTT
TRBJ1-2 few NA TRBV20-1 CSARGGRNNYGYTF TGCAGTGCTAGAGGGGGACGGAATAACTATGGCTACACCTTC
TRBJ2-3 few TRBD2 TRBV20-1 CSARVTSGSLTDTQYF TGCAGTGCTAGAGTGACTAGCGGGAGTCTAACAGATACGCAGTATTTT
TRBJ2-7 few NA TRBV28 CASSREPFEQYF TGTGCCAGCAGTAGGGAACCTTTCGAGCAGTACTTC
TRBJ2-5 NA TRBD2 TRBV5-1 CASSLVGTSVVTQYF TGCGCCAGCAGCTTGGTAGGGACTAGCGTTGTGACCCAGTACTTC
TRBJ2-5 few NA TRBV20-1 CSARHWGQGQETQYF TGCAGTGCTAGACATTGGGGGCAGGGGCAAGAGACCCAGTACTTC
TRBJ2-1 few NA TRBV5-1 CASSFYPRREFPNEQFF TGCGCCAGCAGCTTTTACCCCAGGCGGGAATTCCCCAATGAGCAGTTCTTC